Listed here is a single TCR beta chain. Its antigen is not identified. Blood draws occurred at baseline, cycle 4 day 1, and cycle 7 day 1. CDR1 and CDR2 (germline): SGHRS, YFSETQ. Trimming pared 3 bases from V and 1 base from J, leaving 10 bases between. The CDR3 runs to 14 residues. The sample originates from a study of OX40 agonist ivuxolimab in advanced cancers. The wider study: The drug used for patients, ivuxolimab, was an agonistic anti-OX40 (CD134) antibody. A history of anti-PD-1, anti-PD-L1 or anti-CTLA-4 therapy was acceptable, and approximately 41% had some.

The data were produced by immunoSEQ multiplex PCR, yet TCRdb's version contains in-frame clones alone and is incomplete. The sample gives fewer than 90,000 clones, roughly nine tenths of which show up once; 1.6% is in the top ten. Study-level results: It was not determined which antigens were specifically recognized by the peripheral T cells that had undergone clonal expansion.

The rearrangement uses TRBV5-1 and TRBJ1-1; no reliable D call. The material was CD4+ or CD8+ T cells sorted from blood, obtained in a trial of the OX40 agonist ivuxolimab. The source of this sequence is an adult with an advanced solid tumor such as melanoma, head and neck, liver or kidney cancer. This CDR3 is CASSSSGGNTEAFF. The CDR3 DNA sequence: TGCGCCAGCAGCTCTTCCGGAGGGAACACTGAAGCTTTCTTT.